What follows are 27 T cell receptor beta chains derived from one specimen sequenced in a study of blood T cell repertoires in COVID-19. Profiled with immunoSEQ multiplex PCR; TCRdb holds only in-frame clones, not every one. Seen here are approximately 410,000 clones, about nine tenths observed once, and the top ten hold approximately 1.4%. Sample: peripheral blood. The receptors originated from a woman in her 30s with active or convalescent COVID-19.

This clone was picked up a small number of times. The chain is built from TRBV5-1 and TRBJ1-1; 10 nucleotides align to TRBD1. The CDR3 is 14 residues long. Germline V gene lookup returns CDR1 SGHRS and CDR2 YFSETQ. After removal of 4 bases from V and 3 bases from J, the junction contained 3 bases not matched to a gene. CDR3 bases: TGCGCCAGCAGCACCGGACAGGGGGACACTGAAGCTTTCTTT. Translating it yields CASSTGQGDTEAFF. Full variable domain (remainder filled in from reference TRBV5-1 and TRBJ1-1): KAGVTQTPRYLIKTRGQQVTLSCSPISGHRSVSWYQQTPGQGLQFLFEYFSETQRNKGNFPGRFSGRQFSNSRSEMNVSTLELGDSALYLCASSTGQGDTEAFFGQGTRLTVV.

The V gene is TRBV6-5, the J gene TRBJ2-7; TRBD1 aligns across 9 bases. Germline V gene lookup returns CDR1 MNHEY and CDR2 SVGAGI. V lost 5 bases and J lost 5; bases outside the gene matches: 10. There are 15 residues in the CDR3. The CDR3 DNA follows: TGTGCCAGCAGTCCAACCTGGGACAGGGCTCACGAGCAGTACTTC. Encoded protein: CASSPTWDRAHEQYF.

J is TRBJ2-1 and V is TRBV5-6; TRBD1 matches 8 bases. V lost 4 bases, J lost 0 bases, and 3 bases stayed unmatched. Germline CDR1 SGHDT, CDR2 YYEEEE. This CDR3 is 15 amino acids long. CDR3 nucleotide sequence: TGTGCCAGCAGCCAAGGGACAGGCTCCTACAATGAGCAGTTCTTC. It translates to CASSQGTGSYNEQFF.

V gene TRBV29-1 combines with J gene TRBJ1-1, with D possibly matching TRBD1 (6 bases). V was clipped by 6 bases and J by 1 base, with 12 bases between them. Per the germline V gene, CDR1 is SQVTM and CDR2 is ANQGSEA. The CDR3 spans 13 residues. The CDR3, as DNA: TGCAGCGTAAAAGGGACACCGAACACTGAAGCTTTCTTT. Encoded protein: CSVKGTPNTEAFF. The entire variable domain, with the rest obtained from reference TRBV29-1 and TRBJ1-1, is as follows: SAVISQKPSRDICQRGTSLTIQCQVDSQVTMMFWYRQQPGQSLTLIATANQGSEATYESGFVIDKFPISRPNLTFSTLTVSNMSPEDSSIYLCSVKGTPNTEAFFGQGTRLTVV.

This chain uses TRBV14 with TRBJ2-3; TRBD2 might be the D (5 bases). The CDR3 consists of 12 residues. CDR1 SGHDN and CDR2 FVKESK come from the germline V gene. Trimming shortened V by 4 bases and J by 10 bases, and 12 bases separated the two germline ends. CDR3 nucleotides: TGTGCCAGCAGCCCGTCGGGAACCCCGCAGTATTTT. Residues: CASSPSGTPQYF.

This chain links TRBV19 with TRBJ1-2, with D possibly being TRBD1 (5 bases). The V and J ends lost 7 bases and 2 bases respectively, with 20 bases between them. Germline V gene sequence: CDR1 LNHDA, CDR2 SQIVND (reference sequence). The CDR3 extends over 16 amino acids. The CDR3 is CASTLAPRATNYGYTF. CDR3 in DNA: TGTGCCAGTACCTTAGCCCCCAGGGCGACGAACTATGGCTACACCTTC.

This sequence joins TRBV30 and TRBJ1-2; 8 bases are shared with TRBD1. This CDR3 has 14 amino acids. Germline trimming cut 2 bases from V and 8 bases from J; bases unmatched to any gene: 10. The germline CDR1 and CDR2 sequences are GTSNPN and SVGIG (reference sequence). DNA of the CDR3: TGTGCCTGGAGTATCGGACAGGGATTCTTGGGCTACACCTTC. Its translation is CAWSIGQGFLGYTF.

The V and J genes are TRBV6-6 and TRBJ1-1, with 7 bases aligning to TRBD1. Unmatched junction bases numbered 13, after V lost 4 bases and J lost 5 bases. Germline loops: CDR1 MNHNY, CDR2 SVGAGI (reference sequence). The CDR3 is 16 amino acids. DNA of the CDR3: TGTGCCAGCAGTTCCGCCCGGACAGGTGCGGTGACTGAAGCTTTCTTT. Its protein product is CASSSARTGAVTEAFF.

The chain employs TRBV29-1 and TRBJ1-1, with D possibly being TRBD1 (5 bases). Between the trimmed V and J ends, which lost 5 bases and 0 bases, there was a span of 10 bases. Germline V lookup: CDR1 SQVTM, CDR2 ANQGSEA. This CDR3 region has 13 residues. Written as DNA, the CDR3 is TGCAGCGTTCAGGGAGGGATGAACACTGAAGCTTTCTTT. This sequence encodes CSVQGGMNTEAFF.

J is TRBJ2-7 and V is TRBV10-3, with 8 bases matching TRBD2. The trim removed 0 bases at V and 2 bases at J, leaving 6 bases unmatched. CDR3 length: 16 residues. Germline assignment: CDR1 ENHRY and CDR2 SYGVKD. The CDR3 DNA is TGTGCCATCAGTGAGTCGAGCGGGAGCCCTCCCTACGAGCAGTACTTC. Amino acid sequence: CAISESSGSPPYEQYF.

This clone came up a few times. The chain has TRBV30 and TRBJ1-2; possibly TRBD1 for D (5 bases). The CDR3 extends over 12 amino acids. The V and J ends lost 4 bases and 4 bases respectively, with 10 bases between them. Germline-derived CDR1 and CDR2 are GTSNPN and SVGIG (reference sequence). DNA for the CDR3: TGTGCCTGGATGGCAGGGATCTATGGCTACACCTTC. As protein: CAWMAGIYGYTF.

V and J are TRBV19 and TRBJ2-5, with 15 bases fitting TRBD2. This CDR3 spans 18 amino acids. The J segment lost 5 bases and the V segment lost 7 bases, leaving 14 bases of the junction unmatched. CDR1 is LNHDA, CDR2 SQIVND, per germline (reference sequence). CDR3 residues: CASTPTGGLAGGQETQYF. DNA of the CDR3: TGTGCCAGTACCCCCACCGGAGGACTAGCGGGGGGGCAGGAGACCCAGTACTTC.

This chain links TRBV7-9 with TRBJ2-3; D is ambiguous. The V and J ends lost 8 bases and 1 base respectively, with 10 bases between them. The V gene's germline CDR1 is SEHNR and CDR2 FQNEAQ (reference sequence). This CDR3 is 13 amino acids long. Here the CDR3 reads CASALSGTDTQYF. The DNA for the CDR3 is TGTGCCAGCGCGCTATCGGGCACAGATACGCAGTATTTT.

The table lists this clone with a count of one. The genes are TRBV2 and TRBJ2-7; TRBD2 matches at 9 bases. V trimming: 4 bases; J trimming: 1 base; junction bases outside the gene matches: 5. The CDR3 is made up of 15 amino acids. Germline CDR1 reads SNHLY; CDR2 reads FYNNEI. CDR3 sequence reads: CASSAKTSGSYEQYF. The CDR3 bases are TGTGCCAGCAGTGCGAAAACTAGCGGGTCCTACGAGCAGTACTTC.

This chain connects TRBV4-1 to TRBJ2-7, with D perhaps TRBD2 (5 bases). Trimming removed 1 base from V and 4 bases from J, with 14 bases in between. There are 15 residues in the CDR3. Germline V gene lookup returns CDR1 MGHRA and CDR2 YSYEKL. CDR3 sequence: CASSQGPGISYEQYF. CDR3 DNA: TGCGCCAGCAGCCAAGGCCCCGGGATTAGTTACGAGCAGTACTTC.

CDR3 nucleotide sequence: TGTGCCAGTACAACAGGGATTGGGTTATTCGGCTACACCTTC. Amino acid sequence: CASTTGIGLFGYTF. The chain uses TRBV7-2 and TRBJ1-2; D might be TRBD1 (6 bases). V was cut by 9 bases and J by 8 bases, with 22 bases left in between. The CDR3 covers 14 residues. Germline V lookup: CDR1 SGHTA, CDR2 FQGNSA.

The DNA of the CDR3 is TGTGCCAGCTCACCACCGAGCCTTTCGGGCGGGGAGCTGTTTTTT. This translates into CASSPPSLSGGELFF. The chain has TRBV18 and TRBJ2-2; D uncertain. Trimming pared 0 bases from V and 7 bases from J, leaving 12 bases between. The CDR3 has 15 residues. The V gene's germline CDR1 is KGHSH and CDR2 LQKENI.

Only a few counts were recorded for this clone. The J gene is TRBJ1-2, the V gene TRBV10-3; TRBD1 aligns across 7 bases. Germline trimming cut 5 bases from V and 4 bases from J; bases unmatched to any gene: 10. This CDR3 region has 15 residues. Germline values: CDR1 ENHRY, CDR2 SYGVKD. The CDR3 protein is CAISLGTASTYGYTF. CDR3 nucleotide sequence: TGTGCCATCAGTCTTGGGACAGCAAGTACCTATGGCTACACCTTC.

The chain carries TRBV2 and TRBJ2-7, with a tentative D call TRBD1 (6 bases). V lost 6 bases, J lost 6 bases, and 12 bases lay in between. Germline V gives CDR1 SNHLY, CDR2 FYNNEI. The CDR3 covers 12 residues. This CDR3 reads CASRGASGEQYF. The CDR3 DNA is TGTGCCAGCAGGGGGGCCTCTGGCGAGCAGTACTTC.

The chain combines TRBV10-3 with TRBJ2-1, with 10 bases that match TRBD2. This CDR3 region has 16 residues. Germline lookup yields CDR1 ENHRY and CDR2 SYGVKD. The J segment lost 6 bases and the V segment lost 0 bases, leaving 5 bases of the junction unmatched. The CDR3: CAISESRLAGPNEQFF. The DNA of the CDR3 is TGTGCCATCAGTGAGTCGAGACTAGCGGGCCCCAATGAGCAGTTCTTC.

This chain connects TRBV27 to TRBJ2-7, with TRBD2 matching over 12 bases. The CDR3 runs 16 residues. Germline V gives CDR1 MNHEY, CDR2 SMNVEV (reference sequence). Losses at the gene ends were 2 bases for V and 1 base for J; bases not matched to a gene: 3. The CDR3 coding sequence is TGTGCCAGCAGTTTAAGCGGACTAGCGGGATCCTACGAGCAGTACTTC. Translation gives CASSLSGLAGSYEQYF.

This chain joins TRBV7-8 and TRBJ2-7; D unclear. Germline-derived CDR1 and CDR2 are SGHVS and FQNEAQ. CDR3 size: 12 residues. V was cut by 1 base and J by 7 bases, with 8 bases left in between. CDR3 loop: CASSLVSGEQYF. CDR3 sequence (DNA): TGTGCCAGCAGCTTAGTCTCAGGAGAGCAGTACTTC.

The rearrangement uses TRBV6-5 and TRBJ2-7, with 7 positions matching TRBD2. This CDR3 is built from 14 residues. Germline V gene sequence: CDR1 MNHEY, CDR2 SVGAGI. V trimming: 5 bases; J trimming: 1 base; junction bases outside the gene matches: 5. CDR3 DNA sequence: TGTGCCAGCAGTACTAGCGAACCGTCCTACGAGCAGTACTTC. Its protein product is CASSTSEPSYEQYF.

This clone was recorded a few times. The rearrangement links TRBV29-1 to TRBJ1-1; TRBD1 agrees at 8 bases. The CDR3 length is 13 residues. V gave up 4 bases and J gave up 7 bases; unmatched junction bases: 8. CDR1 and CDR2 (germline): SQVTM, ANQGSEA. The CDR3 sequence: CSVGEGRGREAFF. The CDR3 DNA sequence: TGCAGCGTTGGGGAGGGCAGGGGGCGTGAAGCTTTCTTT.

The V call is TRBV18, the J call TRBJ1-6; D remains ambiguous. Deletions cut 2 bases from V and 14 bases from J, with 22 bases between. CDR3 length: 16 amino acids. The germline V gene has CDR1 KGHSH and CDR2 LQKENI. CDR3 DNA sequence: TGTGCCAGCTCACCAAACGTTGCGGCCTCCTATTTAGCCCTCCACTTT. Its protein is CASSPNVAASYLALHF.

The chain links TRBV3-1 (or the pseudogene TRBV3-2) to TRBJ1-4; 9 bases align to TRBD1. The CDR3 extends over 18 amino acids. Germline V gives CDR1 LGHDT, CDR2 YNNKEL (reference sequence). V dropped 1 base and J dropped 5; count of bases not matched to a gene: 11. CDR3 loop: CASSQVYGQGNLNEKLFF. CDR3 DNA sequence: TGTGCCAGCAGCCAAGTGTACGGACAGGGGAATTTAAATGAAAAACTGTTTTTT.

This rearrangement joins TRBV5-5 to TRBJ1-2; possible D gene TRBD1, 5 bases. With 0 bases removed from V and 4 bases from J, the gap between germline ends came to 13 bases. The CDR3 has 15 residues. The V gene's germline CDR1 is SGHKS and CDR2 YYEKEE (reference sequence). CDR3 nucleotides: TGTGCCAGCAGCTTGGGGGCAGGGAAGGGCTATGGCTACACCTTC. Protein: CASSLGAGKGYGYTF.